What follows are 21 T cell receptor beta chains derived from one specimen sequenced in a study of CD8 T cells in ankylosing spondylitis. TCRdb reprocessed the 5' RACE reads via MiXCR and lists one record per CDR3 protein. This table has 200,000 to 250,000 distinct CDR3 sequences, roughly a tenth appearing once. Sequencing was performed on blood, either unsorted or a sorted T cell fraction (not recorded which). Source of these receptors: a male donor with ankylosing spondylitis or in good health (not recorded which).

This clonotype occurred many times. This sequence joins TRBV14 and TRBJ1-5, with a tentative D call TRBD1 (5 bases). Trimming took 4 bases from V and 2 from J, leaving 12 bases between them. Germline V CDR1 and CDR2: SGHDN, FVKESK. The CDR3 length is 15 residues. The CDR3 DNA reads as TGTGCCAGCAGCCCCGGCGGGGGACGCAATCAGCCCCAGCATTTT. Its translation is CASSPGGGRNQPQHF.

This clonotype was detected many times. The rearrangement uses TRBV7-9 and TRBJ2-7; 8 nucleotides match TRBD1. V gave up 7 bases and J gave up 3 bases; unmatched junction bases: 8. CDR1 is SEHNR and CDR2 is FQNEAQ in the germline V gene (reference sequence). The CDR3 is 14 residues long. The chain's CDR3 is CASKRGTGDYEQYF. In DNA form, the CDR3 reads TGTGCCAGCAAAAGGGGGACAGGAGACTACGAGCAGTACTTC.

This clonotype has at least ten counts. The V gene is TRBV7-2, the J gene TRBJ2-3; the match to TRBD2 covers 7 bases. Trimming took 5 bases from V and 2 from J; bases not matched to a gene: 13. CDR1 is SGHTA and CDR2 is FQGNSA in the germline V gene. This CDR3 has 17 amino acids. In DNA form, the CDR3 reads TGTGCCAGCAGCCATGTTGGGATTAGCGGGTCCACAGATACGCAGTATTTT. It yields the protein CASSHVGISGSTDTQYF.

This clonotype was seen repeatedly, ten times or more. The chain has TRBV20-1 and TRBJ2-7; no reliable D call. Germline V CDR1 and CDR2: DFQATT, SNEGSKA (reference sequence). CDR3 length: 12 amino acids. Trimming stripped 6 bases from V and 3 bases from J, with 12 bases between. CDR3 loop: CSAQNKGYEQYF. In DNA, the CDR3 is TGCAGTGCGCAAAATAAGGGCTACGAGCAGTACTTC.

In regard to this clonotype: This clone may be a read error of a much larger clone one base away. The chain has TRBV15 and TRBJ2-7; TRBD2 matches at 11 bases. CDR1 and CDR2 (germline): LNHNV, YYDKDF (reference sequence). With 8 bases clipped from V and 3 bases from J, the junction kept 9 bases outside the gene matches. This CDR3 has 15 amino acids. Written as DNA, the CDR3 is TGTGCCACCGGCACATTAGCGGGAGGGTACTACGAGCAGTACTTC. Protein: CATGTLAGGYYEQYF.

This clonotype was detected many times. The CDR3 sequence is CASSLGGQGGTEAFF. The CDR3 bases are TGCGCCAGCAGCTTGGGGGGACAGGGAGGCACTGAAGCTTTCTTT. V is TRBV5-1 and J is TRBJ1-1, with 9 positions matching TRBD1. Losses at the gene ends were 0 bases for V and 4 bases for J; bases not matched to a gene: 4. The CDR3 is 15 amino acids. Germline values: CDR1 SGHRS, CDR2 YFSETQ.

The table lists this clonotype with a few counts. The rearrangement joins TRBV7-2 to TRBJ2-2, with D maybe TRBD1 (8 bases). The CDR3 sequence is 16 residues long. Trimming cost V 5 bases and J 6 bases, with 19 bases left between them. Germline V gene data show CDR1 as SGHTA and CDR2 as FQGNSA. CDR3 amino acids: CASSERTGRGAGELFF. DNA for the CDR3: TGTGCCAGCAGCGAACGGACAGGGAGGGGTGCCGGGGAGCTGTTTTTT.

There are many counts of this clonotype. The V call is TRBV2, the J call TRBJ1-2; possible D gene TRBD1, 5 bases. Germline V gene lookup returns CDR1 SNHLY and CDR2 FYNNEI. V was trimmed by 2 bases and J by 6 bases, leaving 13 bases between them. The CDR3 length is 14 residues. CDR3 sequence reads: CASSESPGRHGYTF. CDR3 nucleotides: TGTGCCAGCAGTGAAAGCCCAGGGCGGCATGGCTACACCTTC.

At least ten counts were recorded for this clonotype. In DNA, the CDR3 is TGTGCCAGCAGCCACGACCGTTCCTACGAGCAGTACTTC. Protein product: CASSHDRSYEQYF. The chain carries TRBV3-1 and TRBJ2-7; no firm D call. This CDR3 has 13 amino acids. CDR1 LGHDT and CDR2 YNNKEL come from the germline V gene (reference sequence). Trimming took off 3 bases at V and 1 base at J, with 7 bases between the two ends.

CDR3 nucleotides: TGTGCCAGCAGCTTATTGGTGTTCAGGGACAGAGACAATGAGCAGTTCTTC. Translated: CASSLLVFRDRDNEQFF. The rearrangement links TRBV7-2 to TRBJ2-1, with 7 bases matching TRBD1. Germline V lookup: CDR1 SGHTA, CDR2 FQGNSA. CDR3 length equals 17 residues. Trimming took 2 bases from V and 5 from J; bases not matched to a gene: 12. The complete variable domain, with remaining parts taken from reference TRBV7-2 and TRBJ2-1, reads GAGVSQSPSNKVTEKGKDVELRCDPISGHTALYWYRQSLGQGLEFLIYFQGNSAPDKSGLPSDRFSAERTGGSVSTLTIQRTQQEDSAVYLCASSLLVFRDRDNEQFFGPGTRLTVL.

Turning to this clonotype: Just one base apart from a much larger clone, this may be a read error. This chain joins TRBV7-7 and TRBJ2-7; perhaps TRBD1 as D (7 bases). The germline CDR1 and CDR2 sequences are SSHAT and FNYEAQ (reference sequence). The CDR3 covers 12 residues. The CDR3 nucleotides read TGTGCCAGCAGCCACAGGGGAGGCGAGCAGAACTTC. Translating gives CASSHRGGEQNF.

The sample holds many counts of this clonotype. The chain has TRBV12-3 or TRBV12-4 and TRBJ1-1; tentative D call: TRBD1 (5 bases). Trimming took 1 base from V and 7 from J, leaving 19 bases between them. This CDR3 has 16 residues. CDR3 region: CASSLGQGLDPHEAFF. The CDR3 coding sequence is TGTGCCAGCAGTTTAGGGCAGGGACTGGACCCCCATGAAGCTTTCTTT.

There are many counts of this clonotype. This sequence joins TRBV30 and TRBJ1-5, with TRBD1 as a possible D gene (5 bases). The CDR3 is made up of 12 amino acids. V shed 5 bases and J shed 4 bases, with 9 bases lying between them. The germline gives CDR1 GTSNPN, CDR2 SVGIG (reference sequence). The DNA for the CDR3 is TGTGCCTGGGACAGTGGGAATCAGCCCCAGCATTTT. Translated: CAWDSGNQPQHF. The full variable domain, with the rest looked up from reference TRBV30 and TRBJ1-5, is SQTIHQWPATLVQPVGSPLSLECTVEGTSNPNLYWYRQAAGRGLQLLFYSVGIGQISSEVPQNLSASRPQDRQFILSSKKLLLSDSGFYLCAWDSGNQPQHFGDGTRLSIL.

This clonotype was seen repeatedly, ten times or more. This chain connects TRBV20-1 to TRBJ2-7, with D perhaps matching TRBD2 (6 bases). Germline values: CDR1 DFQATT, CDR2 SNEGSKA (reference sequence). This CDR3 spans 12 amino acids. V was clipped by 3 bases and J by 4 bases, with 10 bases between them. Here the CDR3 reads CSASPGEYEQYF. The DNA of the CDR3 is TGCAGTGCTAGTCCGGGAGAGTACGAGCAGTACTTC.

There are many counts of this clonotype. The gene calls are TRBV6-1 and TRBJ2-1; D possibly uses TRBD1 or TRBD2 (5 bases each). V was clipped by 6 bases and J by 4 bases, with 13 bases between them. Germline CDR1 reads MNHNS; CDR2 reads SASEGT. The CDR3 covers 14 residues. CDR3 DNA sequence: TGTGCCAGCAGATTGCCTGGGGGATACAATGAGCAGTTCTTC. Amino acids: CASRLPGGYNEQFF.

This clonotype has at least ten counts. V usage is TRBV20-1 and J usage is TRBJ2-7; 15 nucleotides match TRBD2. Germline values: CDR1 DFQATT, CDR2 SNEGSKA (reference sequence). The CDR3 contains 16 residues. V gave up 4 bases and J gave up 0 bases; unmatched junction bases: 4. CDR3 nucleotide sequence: TGCAGTGCTATGGGGACTAGCGGGAGGAGCTCCTACGAGCAGTACTTC. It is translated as CSAMGTSGRSSYEQYF.

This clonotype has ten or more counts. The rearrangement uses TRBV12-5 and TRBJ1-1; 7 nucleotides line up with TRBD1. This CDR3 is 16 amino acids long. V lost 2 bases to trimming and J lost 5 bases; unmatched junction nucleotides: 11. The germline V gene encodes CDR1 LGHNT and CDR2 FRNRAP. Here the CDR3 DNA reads TGTGCTAGTGGTTTGTACCCCGGGACAGTAGGGACTGAAGCTTTCTTT. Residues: CASGLYPGTVGTEAFF.

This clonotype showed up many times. The CDR3, as DNA: TGCAGTGCTAGAAGGAGGCTAGGGTTAGAGACCCAGTACTTC. It codes for CSARRRLGLETQYF. The chain recombines TRBV20-1 with TRBJ2-5; tentatively, D is TRBD2 (5 bases). There are 14 residues in the CDR3. Germline V CDR1 and CDR2: DFQATT, SNEGSKA (reference sequence). Trimming removed 2 bases at V and 4 bases at J, with 14 bases between.

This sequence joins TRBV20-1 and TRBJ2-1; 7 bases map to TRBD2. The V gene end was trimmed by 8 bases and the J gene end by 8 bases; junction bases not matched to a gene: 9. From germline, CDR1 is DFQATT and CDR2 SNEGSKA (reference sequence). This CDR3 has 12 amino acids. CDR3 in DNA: TGCAGTCCTCGGGAGGCACCCGATGAGCAGTTCTTC. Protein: CSPREAPDEQFF.

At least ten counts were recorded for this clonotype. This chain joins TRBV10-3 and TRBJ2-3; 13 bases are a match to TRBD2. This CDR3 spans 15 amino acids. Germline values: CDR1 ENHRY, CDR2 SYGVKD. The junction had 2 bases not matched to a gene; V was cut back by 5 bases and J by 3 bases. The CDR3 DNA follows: TGTGCCATCAGTCGGACTAGCGGGAGTACAGATACGCAGTATTTT. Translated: CAISRTSGSTDTQYF.

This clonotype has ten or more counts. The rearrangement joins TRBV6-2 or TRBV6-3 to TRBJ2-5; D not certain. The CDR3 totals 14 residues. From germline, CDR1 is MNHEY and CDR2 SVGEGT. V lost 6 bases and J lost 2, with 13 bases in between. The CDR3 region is CASSTGPLQETQYF. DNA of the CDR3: TGTGCCAGCAGCACCGGACCGCTTCAAGAGACCCAGTACTTC.